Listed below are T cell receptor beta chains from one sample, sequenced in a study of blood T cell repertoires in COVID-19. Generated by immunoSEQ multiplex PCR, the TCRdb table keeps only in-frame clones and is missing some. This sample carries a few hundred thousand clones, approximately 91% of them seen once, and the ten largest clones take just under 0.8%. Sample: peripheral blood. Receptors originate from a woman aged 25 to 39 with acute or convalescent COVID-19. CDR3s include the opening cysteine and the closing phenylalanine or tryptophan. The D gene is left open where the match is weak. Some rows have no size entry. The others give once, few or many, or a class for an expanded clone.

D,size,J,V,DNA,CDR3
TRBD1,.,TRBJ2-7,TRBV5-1,TGCGCCAGCAGCAGAGACAGGGTTCGCTACGAGCAGTACTTC,CASSRDRVRYEQYF
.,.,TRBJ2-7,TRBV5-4,TGTGCCAGCAGCTTAACTAGTGGCGAGCAGTACTTC,CASSLTSGEQYF
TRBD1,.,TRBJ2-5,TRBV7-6,TGTGCCAGCAGTCGATTGACAGGGAGCCAAGAGACCCAGTACTTC,CASSRLTGSQETQYF
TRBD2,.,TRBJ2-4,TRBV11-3,TGTGCCAGCAGGGGGCCAGCGGGAGATCAAAACATTCAGTACTTC,CASRGPAGDQNIQYF
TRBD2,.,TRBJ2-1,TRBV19,TGTGCCAGTAGTATTCGGAGCGGGAGGACTTCCTACAATGAGCAGTTCTTC,CASSIRSGRTSYNEQFF
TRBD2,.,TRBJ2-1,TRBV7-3,TGTGCCAGCAGCTCCGTCGAGCGGGATGATGTTGAGCAGTTCTTC,CASSSVERDDVEQFF
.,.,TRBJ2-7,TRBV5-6,TGTGCCAGCAGCTTGTCGGGGATCTACTACGAGCAGTACTTC,CASSLSGIYYEQYF
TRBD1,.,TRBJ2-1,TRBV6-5,TGTGCCAGCAGCTCCGGGACAGGGTATGTCGATGAGCAGTTCTTC,CASSSGTGYVDEQFF
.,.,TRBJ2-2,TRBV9,TGTGCCAGCAGCGTAGAGGGGCAGTACACCGGGGAGCTGTTTTTT,CASSVEGQYTGELFF
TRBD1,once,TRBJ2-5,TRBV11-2,TGTGCCAGCAGCCCACAGGGGGCCTGGGAGACCCAGTACTTC,CASSPQGAWETQYF
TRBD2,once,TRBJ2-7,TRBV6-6,TGTGCCAGCAGCCAAATGGGGTCGACCGGGAGGGCCAGTGGCTCCTACGAGCAGTACTTC,CASSQMGSTGRASGSYEQYF
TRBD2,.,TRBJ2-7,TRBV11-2,TGTGCCAGCAGCGAGACTAGCGGGGATTACGAGCAGTACTTC,CASSETSGDYEQYF
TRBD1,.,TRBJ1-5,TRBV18,TGTGCCAGCTCACCACGACAGGGGGCGCGCAATCAGCCCCAGCATTTT,CASSPRQGARNQPQHF
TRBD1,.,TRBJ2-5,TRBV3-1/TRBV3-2,TGTGCCAGCAGCCACCAGGGGGTGGAGACCCAGTACTTC,CASSHQGVETQYF
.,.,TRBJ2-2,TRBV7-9,TGTGCCAGCAGACGGGATACCACCGGGGAGCTGTTTTTT,CASRRDTTGELFF